This TCR beta chain emerged from a study of blood T cell repertoires in COVID-19. About the study: From the United States, Italy and Spain came samples of acute and convalescent COVID-19. Sources were T cells, B-cell-depleted T cells, or PBMCs; the material itself was cDNA or gDNA.

The V segment lost 4 bases and the J segment 1 base; nucleotides outside the gene matches: 4. This CDR3 contains 14 residues. Germline CDR1 is SGHRS and CDR2 is YFSETQ. The table came from immunoSEQ multiplex PCR; TCRdb's copy has only in-frame clones and leaves some out. The sample records around 250,000 clones, 86% being singletons. Individuals aged roughly 18 to 95 years were recruited from 24 US areas. Among Cohort 3 donors, those recovered had two negative PCRs, clearance, or symptom resolution. Sequencing input: PBMCs or T cells enriched from blood (not recorded which). The chain employs TRBV5-1 and TRBJ2-7; 8 nucleotides line up with TRBD1. The receptor comes from a man between 18 and 29 years old who had recovered from COVID-19. DNA for the CDR3: TGCGCCAGCAGCCTGACAGGGGAATCCTACGAGCAGTACTTC. Its translation: CASSLTGESYEQYF.